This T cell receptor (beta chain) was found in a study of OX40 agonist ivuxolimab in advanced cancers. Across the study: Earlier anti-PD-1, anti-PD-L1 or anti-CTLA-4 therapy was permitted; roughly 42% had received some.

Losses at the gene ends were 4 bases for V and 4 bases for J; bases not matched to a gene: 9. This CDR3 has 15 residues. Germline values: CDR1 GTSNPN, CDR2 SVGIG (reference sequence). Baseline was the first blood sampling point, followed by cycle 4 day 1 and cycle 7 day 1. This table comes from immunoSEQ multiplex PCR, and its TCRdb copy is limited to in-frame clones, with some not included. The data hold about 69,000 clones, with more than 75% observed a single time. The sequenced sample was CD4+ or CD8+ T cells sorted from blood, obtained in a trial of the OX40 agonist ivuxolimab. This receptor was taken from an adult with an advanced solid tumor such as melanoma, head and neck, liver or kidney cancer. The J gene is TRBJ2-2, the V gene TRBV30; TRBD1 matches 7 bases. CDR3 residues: CAWKKGALTTGELFF. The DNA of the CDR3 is TGTGCCTGGAAAAAGGGGGCGCTTACCACCGGGGAGCTGTTTTTT.